Below, 28 T cell receptor beta chains from the same sample are listed, as sequenced in a study of blood T cell repertoires in COVID-19. Generated by immunoSEQ multiplex PCR, the TCRdb table keeps only in-frame clones and is missing some. The sample shows nearly 300,000 clones, over 85% of them seen only once. The sequencing sample was made of PBMCs or T cells enriched from blood (not recorded which). These receptors were collected from a woman between 50 and 59 years old who had been exposed to COVID-19.

The J gene is TRBJ1-4, the V gene TRBV27, with 8 nucleotides matching TRBD1. CDR3 length equals 15 residues. The V gene's germline CDR1 is MNHEY and CDR2 SMNVEV (reference sequence). The ends lost 1 base at V and 6 bases at J; junction bases unmatched: 4. The CDR3 protein is CASSLWSGGYEKLFF. As DNA, the CDR3 is TGTGCCAGCAGTTTATGGTCAGGGGGCTATGAAAAACTGTTTTTT.

V is TRBV3-1 (or the pseudogene TRBV3-2) and J is TRBJ2-7, with 7 nucleotides matching TRBD1. V dropped 4 bases and J dropped 3; count of bases not matched to a gene: 6. Germline V gene lookup returns CDR1 LGHDT and CDR2 YNNKEL (reference sequence). The CDR3 totals 14 residues. The DNA for the CDR3 is TGTGCCAGCAGCCCAGGGACAGAGCTCTACGAGCAGTACTTC. Amino acids: CASSPGTELYEQYF.

This clone was seen just once. The V call is TRBV18, the J call TRBJ1-4, with TRBD1 matching over 9 bases. CDR1 KGHSH and CDR2 LQKENI come from the germline V gene. With V trimmed by 5 bases and J by 8 bases, 6 bases remained unmatched. CDR3 length: 14 residues. CDR3: CASSSGTGKEKLFF. The CDR3 DNA reads as TGTGCCAGCTCATCCGGGACAGGGAAAGAAAAACTGTTTTTT.

This clone was counted a few times. The chain recombines TRBV7-2 with TRBJ1-2; D unclear. Trimming left V 3 bases short and J 2 bases short, with 10 bases between. The CDR3 contains 14 residues. Germline CDR1 and CDR2: SGHTA and FQGNSA. This CDR3 reads CASSFNSRNYGYTF. As DNA, the CDR3 is TGTGCCAGCAGCTTTAATTCTAGGAACTATGGCTACACCTTC.

V is TRBV5-6 and J is TRBJ2-7; D call uncertain. This CDR3 region has 15 residues. Trimming stripped 1 base from V and 0 bases from J, with 11 bases between. The V gene's germline CDR1 is SGHDT and CDR2 YYEEEE. The CDR3 loop reads CASSLSQALSYEQYF. CDR3 DNA: TGTGCCAGCAGCTTGTCGCAGGCTCTCTCCTACGAGCAGTACTTC.

The chain couples TRBV24-1 to TRBJ2-7; the match to TRBD2 covers 9 bases. V lost 4 bases, J lost 2 bases, and 5 bases stayed unmatched. CDR3 size: 15 residues. The germline CDR1 and CDR2 sequences are KGHDR and SFDVKD. The CDR3 nucleotides are TGTGCCACCAGTGACCCCATAGCGGGGGCCTACGAGCAGTACTTC. It encodes CATSDPIAGAYEQYF.

The chain joins TRBV5-4 to TRBJ1-4; 9 bases are shared with TRBD1. The J segment lost 8 bases and the V segment lost 4 bases, leaving 6 bases of the junction unmatched. Germline values: CDR1 SGHNT, CDR2 YYREEE (reference sequence). CDR3 size: 14 residues. Here the CDR3 DNA reads TGTGCCAGCAGCATGGGACAGGGAACAGAAAAACTGTTTTTT. Translated, it gives CASSMGQGTEKLFF.

The V call is TRBV10-2, the J call TRBJ2-7; 8 nucleotides agree with TRBD2. The germline gives CDR1 WSHSY, CDR2 SAAADI. The CDR3 contains 13 residues. J lost 1 base, V lost 10 bases, and 6 bases had no gene match. The CDR3 region has the DNA TGCGCCACTATCGGGGGGGAGTCCTACGAGCAGTACTTC. It yields the protein CATIGGESYEQYF.

In its sample, this clone was seen once. The CDR3 loop is CASSLAVTSGGASEQFF. The CDR3 DNA sequence: TGCGCCAGCAGCTTGGCTGTGACTAGCGGGGGGGCCAGTGAGCAGTTCTTC. The gene calls are TRBV5-1 and TRBJ2-1; TRBD2 matches at 14 bases. Germline CDR1 and CDR2: SGHRS and YFSETQ. J gave up 9 bases and V 0 bases, and 8 bases lay outside the gene matches. This CDR3 has 17 residues.

Here the CDR3 DNA reads TGTGCCAGCCCAACCGGGGGGAAGTGTCCAGATACGCAGTATTTT. Its translation: CASPTGGKCPDTQYF. J is TRBJ2-3 and V is TRBV21-1; the listed D gene, TRBD2, was not tested against the DNA. TRBV21-1 is a pseudogene locus. This CDR3 is 15 amino acids long.

The V and J genes are TRBV2 and TRBJ1-2; no clear D. This CDR3 has 14 residues. Germline V gene lookup returns CDR1 SNHLY and CDR2 FYNNEI. V gave up 6 bases and J gave up 2 bases, with 13 bases separating them. Here the CDR3 reads CASSPLSENYGYTF. For the CDR3, the DNA is TGTGCCAGCAGCCCACTCTCCGAGAACTATGGCTACACCTTC.

This sequence joins TRBV10-3 and TRBJ1-1, with 9 bases identical to TRBD1. CDR1 is ENHRY, CDR2 SYGVKD, per germline. The CDR3 covers 17 residues. Trimming removed 0 bases from V and 4 bases from J; junction bases left unmatched: 9. The CDR3, as DNA: TGTGCCATCAGTGAGTCCTACAGGGGGCGCGAAATCACTGAAGCTTTCTTT. Translated: CAISESYRGREITEAFF.

This clone has just one count. The chain is built from TRBV5-1 and TRBJ2-2; 7 bases map to TRBD2. Germline loops: CDR1 SGHRS, CDR2 YFSETQ. V was pared by 5 bases and J by 0 bases, with 4 bases of the junction left unmatched. The CDR3 is 15 residues long. CDR3 protein: CASRPGGTNTGELFF. The CDR3 bases are TGCGCCAGCAGACCCGGGGGGACGAACACCGGGGAGCTGTTTTTT. Looking up the rest from reference TRBV5-1 and TRBJ2-2 gives the full variable domain: KAGVTQTPRYLIKTRGQQVTLSCSPISGHRSVSWYQQTPGQGLQFLFEYFSETQRNKGNFPGRFSGRQFSNSRSEMNVSTLELGDSALYLCASRPGGTNTGELFFGEGSRLTVL.

The chain joins TRBV28 to TRBJ2-5, with D unclear. Germline assignment: CDR1 MDHEN and CDR2 SYDVKM. The CDR3 contains 12 residues. Trimming left V 3 bases short and J 4 bases short, with 6 bases between. The CDR3 coding sequence is TGTGCCAGCAGTTTCGTCTCAGAGACCCAGTACTTC. Protein sequence: CASSFVSETQYF.

The V call is TRBV12-3 or TRBV12-4, the J call TRBJ1-6, with a possible D match to TRBD1 (6 bases). CDR3 length: 13 amino acids. Trimming pared 6 bases from V and 4 bases from J, leaving 7 bases between. Here the CDR3 DNA reads TGTGCCAGCAGGCAGGGGTATAATTCACCCCTCCACTTT. This gives the protein CASRQGYNSPLHF.

This sequence joins TRBV4-1 and TRBJ2-7; D unresolved. Trimming removed 0 bases from V and 3 bases from J, with 15 bases in between. Germline lookup yields CDR1 MGHRA and CDR2 YSYEKL. CDR3 length equals 16 residues. CDR3 amino acids: CASSQDVSSTYYEQYF. The CDR3 region has the DNA TGCGCCAGCAGCCAAGACGTATCCTCCACCTACTACGAGCAGTACTTC.

This rearrangement joins TRBV28 to TRBJ2-3; 14 nucleotides align to TRBD2. This CDR3 contains 19 residues. V shed 6 bases, J shed 2 bases, and the junction held 13 bases outside the gene matches. Germline V gives CDR1 MDHEN, CDR2 SYDVKM. CDR3 sequence (DNA): TGTGCCAGCAGCCTCTCGGGAGGACTAGCGGGGGGAACCACAGATACGCAGTATTTT. Its protein is CASSLSGGLAGGTTDTQYF.

The chain has TRBV19 and TRBJ2-2; 8 bases are shared with TRBD1. This CDR3 comprises 17 residues. In germline, CDR1 is LNHDA, CDR2 SQIVND (reference sequence). The V and J ends lost 0 bases and 3 bases, in that order; junction bases with no gene match: 6. The CDR3 DNA follows: TGTGCCAGTAGTATAGAAGGACAGGGCGGGTACACCGGGGAGCTGTTTTTT. This translates into CASSIEGQGGYTGELFF.

The CDR3 is CASSSPASPPQARAIETQYF. The CDR3 bases are TGCGCCAGCAGCTCCCCCGCTTCGCCACCCCAGGCGCGGGCTATAGAGACCCAGTACTTC. The chain links TRBV5-1 to TRBJ2-5; TRBD2 is a possible D gene (5 bases). The germline V gene encodes CDR1 SGHRS and CDR2 YFSETQ. The CDR3 covers 20 residues. The V end was cut by 3 bases, the J end by 4 bases, with 31 bases between. Using reference TRBV5-1 and TRBJ2-5 for the parts outside the CDR3, the full variable domain is KAGVTQTPRYLIKTRGQQVTLSCSPISGHRSVSWYQQTPGQGLQFLFEYFSETQRNKGNFPGRFSGRQFSNSRSEMNVSTLELGDSALYLCASSSPASPPQARAIETQYFGPGTRLLVL.

This clone was seen a single time. The chain uses TRBV28 and TRBJ2-7; perhaps TRBD1 as D (5 bases). The V end lost 2 bases, the J end lost 0 bases, and 17 bases lay between the germline ends. CDR3 size: 17 residues. Germline V gene lookup returns CDR1 MDHEN and CDR2 SYDVKM. The CDR3 DNA reads TGTGCCAGCAGTTTAAGGGGAAAAAATGAGCTCTCCTACGAGCAGTACTTC. Protein: CASSLRGKNELSYEQYF.

The rearrangement joins TRBV7-2 to TRBJ2-1, with D perhaps matching TRBD2 (5 bases). The ends were cut back, 4 bases at V and 5 bases at J, with 12 bases in the middle. CDR3 length: 14 residues. Looked up from germline, CDR1 is SGHTA and CDR2 is FQGNSA. This CDR3 is CASSSTREHNEQFF. CDR3 nucleotides: TGTGCCAGCAGCTCAACAAGGGAGCACAATGAGCAGTTCTTC.

DNA of the CDR3: TGTGCCAGTAGTCTGGGGACACCCAACACCGGGGAGCTGTTTTTT. The encoded protein is CASSLGTPNTGELFF. The chain uses TRBV19 and TRBJ2-2; tentative D call: TRBD1 (6 bases). Trimming cost V 5 bases and J 2 bases, with 12 bases left between them. CDR1 is LNHDA, CDR2 SQIVND, per germline (reference sequence). This CDR3 has 15 residues. Looking up the rest from reference TRBV19 and TRBJ2-2 gives the full variable domain: DGGITQSPKYLFRKEGQNVTLSCEQNLNHDAMYWYRQDPGQGLRLIYYSQIVNDFQKGDIAEGYSVSREKKESFPLTVTSAQKNPTAFYLCASSLGTPNTGELFFGEGSRLTVL.

The gene calls are TRBV30 and TRBJ1-4; 7 bases are shared with TRBD1. The germline CDR1 and CDR2 sequences are GTSNPN and SVGIG (reference sequence). The V gene end was trimmed by 6 bases and the J gene end by 8 bases; junction bases not matched to a gene: 3. This CDR3 is 11 amino acids long. The DNA of the CDR3 is TGTGCCTGCTACAGGGGCGAAAAACTGTTTTTT. Translated, it gives CACYRGEKLFF.

This clone was counted between two and nine times. This chain joins TRBV2 and TRBJ1-6; D is ambiguous. Germline assignment: CDR1 SNHLY and CDR2 FYNNEI. This CDR3 comprises 14 residues. V shed 0 bases and J shed 10 bases, with 10 bases lying between them. As DNA, the CDR3 is TGTGCCAGCAGTGAAGCCTTATGGGAGTCACCCCTCCACTTT. It codes for CASSEALWESPLHF.

The V gene is TRBV11-3, the J gene TRBJ2-7; tentatively, D is TRBD1 (5 bases). CDR3 length: 14 residues. V was trimmed by 5 bases and J by 0 bases, leaving 11 bases between them. CDR1 SGHNT and CDR2 YENEEA come from the germline V gene. The DNA for the CDR3 is TGTGCCAGCAGCGACACCAGGGACTCCTACGAGCAGTACTTC. It specifies CASSDTRDSYEQYF.

The chain is built from TRBV11-2 and TRBJ2-3, with D possibly matching TRBD2 (6 bases). V lost 1 base and J lost 2, with 13 bases in between. This CDR3 is 16 amino acids long. The germline V gene has CDR1 SGHAT and CDR2 FQNNGV. CDR3 protein: CASSLVSRGYTDTQYF. CDR3 bases: TGTGCCAGCAGCTTAGTTTCGCGGGGTTACACAGATACGCAGTATTTT.

The CDR3 is CASSQDLASRRDSPLHF. In nucleotides, the CDR3 is TGCGCCAGCAGCCAAGATCTTGCCTCACGGAGAGATTCACCCCTCCACTTT. The chain uses TRBV4-1 and TRBJ1-6, with D uncertain. In germline, CDR1 is MGHRA, CDR2 YSYEKL. Trimming pared 0 bases from V and 8 bases from J, leaving 17 bases between. The CDR3 runs 17 residues.

The genes are TRBV6-5 and TRBJ2-4; D is ambiguous. This CDR3 contains 15 residues. Deletions cut 7 bases from V and 6 bases from J, with 19 bases between. In germline, CDR1 is MNHEY, CDR2 SVGAGI. The CDR3 loop reads CASTLQLGDGNIQYF. CDR3 in DNA: TGTGCCAGCACTCTTCAACTGGGCGATGGAAACATTCAGTACTTC.